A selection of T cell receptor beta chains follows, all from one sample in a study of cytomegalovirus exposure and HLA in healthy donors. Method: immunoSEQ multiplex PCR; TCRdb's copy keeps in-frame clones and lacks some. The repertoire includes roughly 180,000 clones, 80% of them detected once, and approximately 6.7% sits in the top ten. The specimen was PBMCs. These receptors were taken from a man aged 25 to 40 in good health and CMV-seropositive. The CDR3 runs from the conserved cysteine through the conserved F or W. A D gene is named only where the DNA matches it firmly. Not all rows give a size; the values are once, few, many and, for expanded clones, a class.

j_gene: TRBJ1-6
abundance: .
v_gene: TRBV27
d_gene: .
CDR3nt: TGTGCCAGCAGTTCGGGTGGTTCGTATAATTCACCCCTCCACTTT
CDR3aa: CASSSGGSYNSPLHF

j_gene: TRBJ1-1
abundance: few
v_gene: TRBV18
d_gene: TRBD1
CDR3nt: TGTGCCAGCTCACCGGACAGGGGGCAGACTGAAGCTTTCTTT
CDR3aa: CASSPDRGQTEAFF

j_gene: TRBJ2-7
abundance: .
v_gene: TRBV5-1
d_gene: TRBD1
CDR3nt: TGCGCCAGCAGCTCTGGACAGGGAGGAAGGTACGAGCAGTACTTC
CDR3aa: CASSSGQGGRYEQYF

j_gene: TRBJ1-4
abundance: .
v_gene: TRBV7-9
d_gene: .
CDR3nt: TGTTCCAGCAGCACCGGGACAACTAATGAAAAACTGTTTTTT
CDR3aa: CSSSTGTTNEKLFF

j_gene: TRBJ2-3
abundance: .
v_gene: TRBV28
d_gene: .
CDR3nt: TGTGCCAGCAGAAAACAGGGCGGTACGCAGTATTTT
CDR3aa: CASRKQGGTQYF

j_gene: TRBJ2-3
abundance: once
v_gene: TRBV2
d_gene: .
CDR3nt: TGTGCCAGCAGTGAACTAGCCATCACAGATACGCAGTATTTT
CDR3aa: CASSELAITDTQYF

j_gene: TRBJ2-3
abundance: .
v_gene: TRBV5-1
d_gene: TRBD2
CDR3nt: TGCGCCAGCAGCTTTTGGCTAGCGGGGGGTCAGGATACGCAGTATTTT
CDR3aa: CASSFWLAGGQDTQYF

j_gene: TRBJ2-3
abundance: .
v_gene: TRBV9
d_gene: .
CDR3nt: TGTGCCAGCAGCTCGAGGGGGAGGGATCCGCAGTATTTT
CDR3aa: CASSSRGRDPQYF

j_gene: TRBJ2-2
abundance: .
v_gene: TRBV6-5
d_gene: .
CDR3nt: TGTGCCAGCAGTTTCAACGGGAGAGGAACCGGGGAGCTGTTTTTT
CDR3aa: CASSFNGRGTGELFF

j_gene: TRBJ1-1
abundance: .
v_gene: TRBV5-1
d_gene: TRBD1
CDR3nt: TGCGCCAGCAACCGGGACAGGGGAAACACTGAAGCTTTCTTT
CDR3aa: CASNRDRGNTEAFF

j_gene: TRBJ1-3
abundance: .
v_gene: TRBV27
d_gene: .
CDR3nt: TGTGCCAGCAGTTCTACAGTCTACTCTGGAAACACCATATATTTT
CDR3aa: CASSSTVYSGNTIYF

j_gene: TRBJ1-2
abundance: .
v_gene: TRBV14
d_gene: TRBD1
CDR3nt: TGTGCCAGCAGCCCAGGACAGGTCCTTAACTATGGCTACACCTTC
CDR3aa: CASSPGQVLNYGYTF

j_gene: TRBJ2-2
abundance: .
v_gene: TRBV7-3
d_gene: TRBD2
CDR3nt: TGTGCCAGCAGCCTAGCGGGAGGGCCGATCGGGGAGCTGTTTTTT
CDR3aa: CASSLAGGPIGELFF

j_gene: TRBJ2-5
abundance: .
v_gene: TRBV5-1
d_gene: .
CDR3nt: TGCGCCAGCAGCTTGGCCCACGGGAAACAAGAGACCCAGTACTTC
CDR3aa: CASSLAHGKQETQYF

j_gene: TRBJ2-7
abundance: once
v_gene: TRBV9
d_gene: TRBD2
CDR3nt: TGTGCCAGCGGGGTGGGGACTAGCGGGTTTTACGAGCAGTACTTC
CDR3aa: CASGVGTSGFYEQYF

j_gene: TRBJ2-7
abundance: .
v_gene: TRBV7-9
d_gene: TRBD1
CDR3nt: TGTGCCAGCAGCGGAGGCAGGACAGGGTCTGACGAGCAGTACTTC
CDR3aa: CASSGGRTGSDEQYF

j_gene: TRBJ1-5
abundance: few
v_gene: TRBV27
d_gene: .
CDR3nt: TGTGCCAGCAGAAAGGGGTCTAGCAATCAGCCCCAGCATTTT
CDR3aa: CASRKGSSNQPQHF

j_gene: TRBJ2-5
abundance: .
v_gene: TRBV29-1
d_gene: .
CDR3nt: TGCAGCGTTGTTGTGTTCGGGGGGCGCGAGGAGACCCAGTACTTC
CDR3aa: CSVVVFGGREETQYF

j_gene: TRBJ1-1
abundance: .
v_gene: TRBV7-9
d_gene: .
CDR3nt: TGTGCCAGCAGCTCGGGACAAACTGCGAACACTGAAGCTTTCTTT
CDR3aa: CASSSGQTANTEAFF

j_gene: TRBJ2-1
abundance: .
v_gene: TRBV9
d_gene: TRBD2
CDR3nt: TGTGCCAGCAGCGGGCTTAGCGGGAGGTCCTACAATGAGCAGTTCTTC
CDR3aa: CASSGLSGRSYNEQFF

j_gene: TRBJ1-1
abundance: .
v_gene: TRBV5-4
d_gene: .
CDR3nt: TGTGCCAGCAGTTCGCGGTTCGTTGCGGGCACTGAAGCTTTCTTT
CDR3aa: CASSSRFVAGTEAFF

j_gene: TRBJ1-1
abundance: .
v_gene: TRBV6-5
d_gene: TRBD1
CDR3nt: TGTGCCAGCAGTTCAACAGGGGCGTACACTGAAGCTTTCTTT
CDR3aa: CASSSTGAYTEAFF

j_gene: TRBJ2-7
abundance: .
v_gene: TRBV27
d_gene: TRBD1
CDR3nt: TGTGCCAGCAGTCCCCGACAGGGCCCCACGTTGCGGAACGAGCAGTACTTC
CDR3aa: CASSPRQGPTLRNEQYF

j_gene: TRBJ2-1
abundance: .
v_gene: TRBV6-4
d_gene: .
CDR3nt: TGTGCCAGCAGTGACCGGGGAGAGACTGAGCAGTTCTTC
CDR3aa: CASSDRGETEQFF

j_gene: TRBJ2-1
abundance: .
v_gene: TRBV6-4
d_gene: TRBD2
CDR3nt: TGTGCCAGCAGTGACACTGCGGGAGGTCCGCATGAGCAGTTCTTC
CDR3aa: CASSDTAGGPHEQFF

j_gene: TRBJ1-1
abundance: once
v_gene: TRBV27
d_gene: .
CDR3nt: TGTGCCAGCAGTTATCGACAGAACACTGAAGCTTTCTTT
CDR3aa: CASSYRQNTEAFF

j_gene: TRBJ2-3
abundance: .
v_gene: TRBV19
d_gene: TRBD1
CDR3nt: TGTGCCAGCCGGATTTCGGACAGGGGGCGATCAGATACGCAGTATTTT
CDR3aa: CASRISDRGRSDTQYF

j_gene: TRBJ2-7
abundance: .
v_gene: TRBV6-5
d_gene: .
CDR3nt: TGTGCCAGCAGTTACTCGAAAAGGGGATTTGTCTACGAGCAGTACTTC
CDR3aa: CASSYSKRGFVYEQYF